The clone carrying this T cell receptor beta chain was observed at least ten times. Its cognate antigen is unknown. The data originate from a study of neurological immune-mediated disorders. Findings and caveats of the study: Private repertoires in all groups were suggested by the finding that expanded clones across subjects shared no CDR3 amino acid sequences. Any association between clinical or MRI features and the multiple sclerosis repertoire cluster was absent.

It was from 2 million PBMCs stored at -80 C that the unsorted libraries were obtained. The cDNA was synthesized by 5'RACE incorporating 10-nucleotide random UMIs. From the 5' RACE reads, TCRdb called clonotypes with MiXCR, one entry per CDR3 protein. The table lists under 80,000 distinct CDR3 sequences, roughly 3.6% of them singletons. This receptor was obtained from a young man with multiple sclerosis. The specimen sequenced was PBMCs.

In nucleotides, the CDR3 is TGTGCCAGCAGCGTATATGACAGGGGCACAGATACGCAGTATTTT. This encodes CASSVYDRGTDTQYF. The chain employs TRBV9 and TRBJ2-3, with 7 nucleotides matching TRBD1. This CDR3 is built from 15 residues. The germline V gene encodes CDR1 SGDLS and CDR2 YYNGEE. After removal of 1 base from V and 1 base from J, the junction contained 3 bases not matched to a gene.